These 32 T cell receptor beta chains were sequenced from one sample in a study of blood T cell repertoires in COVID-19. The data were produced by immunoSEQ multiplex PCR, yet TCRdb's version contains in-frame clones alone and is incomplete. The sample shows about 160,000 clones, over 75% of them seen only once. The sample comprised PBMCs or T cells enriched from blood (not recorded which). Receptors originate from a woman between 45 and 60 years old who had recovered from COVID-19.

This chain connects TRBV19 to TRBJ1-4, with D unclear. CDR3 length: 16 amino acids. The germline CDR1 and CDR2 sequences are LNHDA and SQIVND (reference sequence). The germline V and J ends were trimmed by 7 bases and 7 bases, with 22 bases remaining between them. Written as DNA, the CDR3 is TGTGCCAGTAAGCGGGAGAGTCGGACGGCGGTTGAAAAACTGTTTTTT. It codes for CASKRESRTAVEKLFF.

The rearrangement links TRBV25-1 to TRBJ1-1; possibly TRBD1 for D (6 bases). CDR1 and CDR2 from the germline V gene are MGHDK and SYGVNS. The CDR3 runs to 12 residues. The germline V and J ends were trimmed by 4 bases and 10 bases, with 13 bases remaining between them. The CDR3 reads CASSGPGARAFF. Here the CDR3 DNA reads TGTGCCAGCAGTGGGCCAGGGGCGAGAGCTTTCTTT. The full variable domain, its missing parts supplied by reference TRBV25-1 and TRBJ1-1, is EADIYQTPRYLVIGTGKKITLECSQTMGHDKMYWYQQDPGMELHLIHYSYGVNSTEKGDLSSESTVSRIRTEHFPLTLESARPSHTSQYLCASSGPGARAFFGQGTRLTVV.

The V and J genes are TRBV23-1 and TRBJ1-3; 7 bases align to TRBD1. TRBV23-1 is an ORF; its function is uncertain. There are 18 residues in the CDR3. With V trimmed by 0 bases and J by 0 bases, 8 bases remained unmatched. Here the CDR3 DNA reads TGCGCCAGCAGTCAATCCCAGGGGGACACCGACTCTGGAAACACCATATATTTT. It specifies CASSQSQGDTDSGNTIYF.

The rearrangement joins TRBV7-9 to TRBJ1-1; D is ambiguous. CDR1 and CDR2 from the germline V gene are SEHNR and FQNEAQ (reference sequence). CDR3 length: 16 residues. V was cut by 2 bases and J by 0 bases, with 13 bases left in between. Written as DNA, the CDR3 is TGTGCCAGCAGCTTAAGAGAGCGCAGCTTGAACACTGAAGCTTTCTTT. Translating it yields CASSLRERSLNTEAFF.

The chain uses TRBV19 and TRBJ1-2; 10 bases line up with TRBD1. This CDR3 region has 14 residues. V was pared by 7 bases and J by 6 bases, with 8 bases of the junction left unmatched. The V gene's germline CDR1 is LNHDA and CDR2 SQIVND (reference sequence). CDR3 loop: CASTRTGGRHGYTF. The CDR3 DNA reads TGTGCCAGTACCAGGACAGGGGGTCGTCATGGCTACACCTTC.

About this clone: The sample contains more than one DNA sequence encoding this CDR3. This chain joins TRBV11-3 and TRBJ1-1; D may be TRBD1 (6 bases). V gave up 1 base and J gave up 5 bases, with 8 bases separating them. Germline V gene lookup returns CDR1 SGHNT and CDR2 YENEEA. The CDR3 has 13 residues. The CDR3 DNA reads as TGTGCCAGCAGCTTAGCCCAGGGGACTGAAGCTTTCTTT. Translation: CASSLAQGTEAFF.

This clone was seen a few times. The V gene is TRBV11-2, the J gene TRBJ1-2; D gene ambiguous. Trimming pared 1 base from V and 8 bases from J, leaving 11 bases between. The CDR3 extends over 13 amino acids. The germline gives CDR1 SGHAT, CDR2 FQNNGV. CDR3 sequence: CASSLVPARGYTF. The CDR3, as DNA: TGTGCCAGCAGCTTAGTCCCTGCTCGGGGCTACACCTTC.

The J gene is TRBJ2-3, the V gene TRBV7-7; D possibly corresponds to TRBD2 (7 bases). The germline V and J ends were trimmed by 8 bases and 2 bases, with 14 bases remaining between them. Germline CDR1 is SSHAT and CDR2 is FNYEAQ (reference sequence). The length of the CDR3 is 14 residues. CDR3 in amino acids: CASGTGGPTDTQYF. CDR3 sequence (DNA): TGTGCCAGCGGAACGGGGGGCCCCACAGATACGCAGTATTTT.

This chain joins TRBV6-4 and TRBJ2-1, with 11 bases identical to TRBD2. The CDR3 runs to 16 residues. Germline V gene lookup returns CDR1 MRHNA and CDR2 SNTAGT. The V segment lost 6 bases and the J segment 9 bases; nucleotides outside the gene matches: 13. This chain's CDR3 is CASRSGSGGAVSEQFF. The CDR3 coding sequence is TGTGCCAGCAGATCGGGTAGCGGGGGGGCCGTGAGTGAGCAGTTCTTC.

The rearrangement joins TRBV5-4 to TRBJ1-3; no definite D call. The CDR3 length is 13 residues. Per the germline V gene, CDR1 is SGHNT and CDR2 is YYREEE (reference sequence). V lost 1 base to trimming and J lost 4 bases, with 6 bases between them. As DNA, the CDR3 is TGTGCCAGCAGCTTGACAAACGGAAACACCATATATTTT. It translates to CASSLTNGNTIYF.

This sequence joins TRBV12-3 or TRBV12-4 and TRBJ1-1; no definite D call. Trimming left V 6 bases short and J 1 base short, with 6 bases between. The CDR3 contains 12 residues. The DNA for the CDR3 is TGTGCCAGCAGGCGAGCGAACACTGAAGCTTTCTTT. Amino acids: CASRRANTEAFF.

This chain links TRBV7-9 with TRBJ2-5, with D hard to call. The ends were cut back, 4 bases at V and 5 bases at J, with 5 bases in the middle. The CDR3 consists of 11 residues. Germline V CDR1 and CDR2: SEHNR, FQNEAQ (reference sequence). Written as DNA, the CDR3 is TGTGCCAGCAGCTCCCTCGAGACCCAGTACTTC. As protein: CASSSLETQYF. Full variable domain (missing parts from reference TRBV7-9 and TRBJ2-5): DTGVSQNPRHKITKRGQNVTFRCDPISEHNRLYWYRQTLGQGPEFLTYFQNEAQLEKSRLLSDRFSAERPKGSFSTLEIQRTEQGDSAMYLCASSSLETQYFGPGTRLLVL.

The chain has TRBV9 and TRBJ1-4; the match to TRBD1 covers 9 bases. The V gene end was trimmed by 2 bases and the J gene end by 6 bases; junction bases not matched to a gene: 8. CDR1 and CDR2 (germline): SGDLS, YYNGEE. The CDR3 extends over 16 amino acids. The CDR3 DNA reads TGTGCCAGCAGCGTTCGACAGGGGGGGAACGATGAAAAACTGTTTTTT. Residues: CASSVRQGGNDEKLFF.

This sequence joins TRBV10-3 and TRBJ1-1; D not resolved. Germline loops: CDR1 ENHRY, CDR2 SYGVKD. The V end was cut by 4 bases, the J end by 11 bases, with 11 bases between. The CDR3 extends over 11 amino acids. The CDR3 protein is CAISVRGRAFF. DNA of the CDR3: TGTGCCATCAGTGTGCGGGGTCGGGCTTTCTTT.

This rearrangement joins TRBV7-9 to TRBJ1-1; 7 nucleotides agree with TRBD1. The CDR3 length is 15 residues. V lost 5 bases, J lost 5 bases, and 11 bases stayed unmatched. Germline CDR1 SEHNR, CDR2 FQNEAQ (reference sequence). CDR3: CASSLHRGRRTEAFF. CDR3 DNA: TGTGCCAGCAGCCTCCACAGGGGACGGAGGACTGAAGCTTTCTTT.

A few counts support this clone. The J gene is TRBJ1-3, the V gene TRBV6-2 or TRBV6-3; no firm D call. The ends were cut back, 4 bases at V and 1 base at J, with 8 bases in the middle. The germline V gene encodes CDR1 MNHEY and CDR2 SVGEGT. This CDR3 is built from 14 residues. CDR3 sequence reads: CASSLRESGNTIYF. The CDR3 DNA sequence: TGTGCCAGCAGTTTACGGGAATCTGGAAACACCATATATTTT.

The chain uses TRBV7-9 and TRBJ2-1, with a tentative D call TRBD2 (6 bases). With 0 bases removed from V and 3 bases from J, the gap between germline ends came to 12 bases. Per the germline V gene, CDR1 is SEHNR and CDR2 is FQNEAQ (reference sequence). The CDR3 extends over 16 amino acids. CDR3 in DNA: TGTGCCAGCAGCTTAGCGGTTGGACTAAGCTACAATGAGCAGTTCTTC. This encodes CASSLAVGLSYNEQFF.

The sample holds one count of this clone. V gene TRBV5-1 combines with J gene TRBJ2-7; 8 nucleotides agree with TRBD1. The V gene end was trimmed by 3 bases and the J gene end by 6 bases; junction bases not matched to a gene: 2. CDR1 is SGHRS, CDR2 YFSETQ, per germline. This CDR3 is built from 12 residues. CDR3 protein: CASSSTGGEQYF. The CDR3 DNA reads TGCGCCAGCAGCTCCACAGGGGGCGAGCAGTACTTC.

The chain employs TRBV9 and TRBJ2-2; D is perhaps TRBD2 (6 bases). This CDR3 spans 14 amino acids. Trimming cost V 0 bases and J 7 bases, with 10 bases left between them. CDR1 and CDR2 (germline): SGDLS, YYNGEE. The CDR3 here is CASSVVPGDGELFF. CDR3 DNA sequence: TGTGCCAGCAGCGTAGTACCGGGGGACGGGGAGCTGTTTTTT.

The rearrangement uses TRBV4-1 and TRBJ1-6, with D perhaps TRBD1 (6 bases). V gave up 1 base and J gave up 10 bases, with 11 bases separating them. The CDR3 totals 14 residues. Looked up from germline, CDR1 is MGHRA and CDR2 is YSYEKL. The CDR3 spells CASSQVPGVSPLHF. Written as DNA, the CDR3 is TGCGCCAGCAGCCAAGTTCCAGGGGTCTCACCCCTCCACTTT.

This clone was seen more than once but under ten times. CDR3 DNA sequence: TGTGCCAGCAGCCAGGGCCTTATCACTGAAGCTTTCTTT. This translates into CASSQGLITEAFF. V usage is TRBV3-1 (or the pseudogene TRBV3-2) and J usage is TRBJ1-1; unclear D gene. This CDR3 region has 13 residues. CDR1 and CDR2 (germline): LGHDT, YNNKEL (reference sequence). V shed 3 bases and J shed 4 bases, with 9 bases lying between them.

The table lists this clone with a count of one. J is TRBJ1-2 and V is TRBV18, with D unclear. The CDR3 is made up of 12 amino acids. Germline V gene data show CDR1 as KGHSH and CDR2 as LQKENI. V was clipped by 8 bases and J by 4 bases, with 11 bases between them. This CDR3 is CASNLEGYGYTF. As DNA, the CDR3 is TGTGCCAGCAACTTAGAGGGCTATGGCTACACCTTC.

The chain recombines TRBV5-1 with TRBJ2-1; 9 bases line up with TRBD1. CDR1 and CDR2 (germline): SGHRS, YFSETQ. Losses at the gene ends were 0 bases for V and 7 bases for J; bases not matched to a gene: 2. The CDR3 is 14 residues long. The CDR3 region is CASSLAGQGNEQFF. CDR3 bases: TGCGCCAGCAGCTTGGCGGGACAGGGAAATGAGCAGTTCTTC.

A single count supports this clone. This CDR3 reads CASTFGQYYGYTF. The CDR3 DNA follows: TGTGCCAGTACCTTTGGACAGTACTATGGCTACACCTTC. The V and J genes are TRBV19 and TRBJ1-2; D perhaps matches TRBD1 (6 bases). Trimming took off 7 bases at V and 3 bases at J, with 12 bases between the two ends. Germline V gene sequence: CDR1 LNHDA, CDR2 SQIVND (reference sequence). The length of the CDR3 is 13 residues.

The CDR3 DNA reads TGTGCCAGCAGCCAGACAGGGTACAATGAGCAGTTCTTC. Encoded protein: CASSQTGYNEQFF. This rearrangement joins TRBV4-2 to TRBJ2-1; TRBD1 aligns across 7 bases. Per the germline V gene, CDR1 is LGHNA and CDR2 is YNFKEQ. Unmatched junction bases numbered 0, after V lost 3 bases and J lost 4 bases. The CDR3 loop spans 13 amino acids.

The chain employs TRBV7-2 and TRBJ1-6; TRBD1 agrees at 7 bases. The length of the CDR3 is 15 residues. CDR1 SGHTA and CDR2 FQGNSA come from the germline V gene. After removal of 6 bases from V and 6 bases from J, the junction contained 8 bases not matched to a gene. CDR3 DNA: TGTGCCAGCAGACCCGGGACAGTGACTAATTCACCCCTCCACTTT. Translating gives CASRPGTVTNSPLHF.

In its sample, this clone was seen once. CDR3 DNA: TGTGCCAGCAGCCCCGGAGGGAGCGAGACCCAGTACTTC. Protein product: CASSPGGSETQYF. The chain employs TRBV27 and TRBJ2-5; a weak D match, TRBD2 (6 bases). V was clipped by 6 bases and J by 5 bases, with 13 bases between them. CDR3 length: 13 residues. CDR1 is MNHEY, CDR2 SMNVEV, per germline (reference sequence).

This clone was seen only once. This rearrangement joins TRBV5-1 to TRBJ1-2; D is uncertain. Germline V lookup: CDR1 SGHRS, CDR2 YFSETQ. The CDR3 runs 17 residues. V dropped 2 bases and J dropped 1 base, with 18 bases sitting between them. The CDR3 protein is CASSFGQDFTLNYGYTF. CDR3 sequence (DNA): TGCGCCAGCAGCTTCGGGCAGGACTTCACCCTTAACTATGGCTACACCTTC.

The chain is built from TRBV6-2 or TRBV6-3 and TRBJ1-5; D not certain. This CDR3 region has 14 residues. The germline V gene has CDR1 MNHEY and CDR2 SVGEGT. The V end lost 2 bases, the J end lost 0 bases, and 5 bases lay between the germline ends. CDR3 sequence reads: CASSYANSNQPQHF. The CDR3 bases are TGTGCCAGCAGTTACGCGAATAGCAATCAGCCCCAGCATTTT.

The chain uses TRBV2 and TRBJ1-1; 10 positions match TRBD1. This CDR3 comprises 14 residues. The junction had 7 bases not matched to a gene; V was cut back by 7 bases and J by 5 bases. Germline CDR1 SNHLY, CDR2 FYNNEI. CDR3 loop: CASTRQGADTEAFF. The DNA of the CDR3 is TGTGCCAGCACAAGACAGGGGGCGGATACTGAAGCTTTCTTT.

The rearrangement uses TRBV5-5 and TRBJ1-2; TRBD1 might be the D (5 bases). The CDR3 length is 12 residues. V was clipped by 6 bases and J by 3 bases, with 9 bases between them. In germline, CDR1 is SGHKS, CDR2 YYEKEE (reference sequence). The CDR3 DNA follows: TGTGCCAGCACTTCACAGGACTATGGCTACACCTTC. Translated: CASTSQDYGYTF.

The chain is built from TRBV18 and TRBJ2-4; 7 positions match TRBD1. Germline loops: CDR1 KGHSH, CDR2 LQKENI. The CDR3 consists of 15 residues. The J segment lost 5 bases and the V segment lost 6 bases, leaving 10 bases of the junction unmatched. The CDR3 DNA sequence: TGTGCCAGCTCGGCCGACAGGGTAGTGGAAAACATTCAGTACTTC. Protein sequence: CASSADRVVENIQYF.